This record concerns one TCR beta chain sequence. The CDR3 covers 14 residues. The J segment lost 4 bases and the V segment lost 6 bases, leaving 4 bases of the junction unmatched. The sample belongs to a study of CD8 T cells in ankylosing spondylitis. TCRdb re-analysed the 5' RACE reads in MiXCR, keeping a single row per CDR3 protein. The table has 150,000 or so distinct CDR3 sequences, 9.8% seen once. Sequencing input: blood, either unsorted or a sorted T cell fraction (not recorded which). The TCR originated in a female donor with ankylosing spondylitis or in good health (not recorded which). This sequence joins TRBV12-3 or TRBV12-4 and TRBJ2-5; 11 bases map to TRBD2. In DNA form, the CDR3 reads TGTGCCAGCAGAGGGGGACTAGCGGCAGAGACCCAGTACTTC. As protein: CASRGGLAAETQYF.